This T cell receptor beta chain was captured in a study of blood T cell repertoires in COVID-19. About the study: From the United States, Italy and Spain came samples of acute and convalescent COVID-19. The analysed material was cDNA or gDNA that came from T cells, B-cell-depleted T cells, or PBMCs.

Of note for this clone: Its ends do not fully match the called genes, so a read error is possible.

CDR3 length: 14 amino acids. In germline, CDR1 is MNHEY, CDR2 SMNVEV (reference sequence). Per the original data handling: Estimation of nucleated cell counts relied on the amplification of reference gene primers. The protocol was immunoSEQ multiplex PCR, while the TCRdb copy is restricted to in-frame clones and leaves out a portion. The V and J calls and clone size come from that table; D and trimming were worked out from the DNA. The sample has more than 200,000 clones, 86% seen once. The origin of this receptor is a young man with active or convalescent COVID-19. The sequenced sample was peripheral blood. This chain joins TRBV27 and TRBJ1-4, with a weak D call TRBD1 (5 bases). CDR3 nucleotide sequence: TGTGCCAGCAGTTTGACAGCAACTAATGAAAAACTGATTTTT. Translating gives CASSLTATNEKLIF. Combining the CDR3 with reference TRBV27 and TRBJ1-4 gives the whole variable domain EAQVTQNPRYLITVTGKKLTVTCSQNMNHEYMSWYRQDPGLGLRQIYYSMNVEVTDKGDVPEGYKVSRKEKRNFPLILESPSPNQTSLYFCASSLTATNEKLIFGSGTQLSVL.